This T cell receptor (beta chain) was documented in a study of T cells in Graves' hyperthyroidism and ophthalmopathy. CDR1 is MDHEN, CDR2 SYDVKM, per germline. Trimming took off 10 bases at V and 4 bases at J, with 13 bases between the two ends. The CDR3 sequence is 12 residues long. A few counts support this clonotype. TCR beta CDR3 regions were amplified from RNA. Initially, a first-round RT-PCR of the TCR CDR3 employed the HTBI primer set. TCRdb recomputed calls from the multiplex PCR reads with MiXCR, one row per CDR3 protein. The sample has 270,000 or so distinct CDR3 sequences; about 25% are singletons.

This TCR was recovered from a man aged 35 to 55 with Graves' hyperthyroidism that later progressed to Graves' ophthalmopathy. Sequencing input: blood. This chain links TRBV28 with TRBJ1-2; D is perhaps TRBD1 (5 bases). CDR3 sequence (DNA): TGTGCCATCCCCGAGGGGCGCTATGGCTACACCTTC. It is translated as CAIPEGRYGYTF.